The following is a T cell receptor beta chain sequence with its context. The antigen is undetermined. This record belongs to a study of neurological immune-mediated disorders. A single record per CDR3 protein comes from TCRdb applying MiXCR to the 5' RACE reads. The sample consists of some 60,000 distinct CDR3 sequences, about 10% of them appearing once. V dropped 3 bases and J dropped 4 bases, with 4 bases sitting between them. The CDR3 loop spans 12 amino acids. Germline CDR1 LNHDA, CDR2 SQIVND (reference sequence). Study results and limitations: None of the CDR3 amino acid sequences of expanded clones recurred across subjects, suggesting private repertoires in all groups.

Time point noted: longitudinal time-point 1 (baseline). The sequenced sample consisted of PBMCs. The rearrangement links TRBV19 to TRBJ1-5; D is unclear. The TCR comes from a male donor with HTLV-1-associated myelopathy (HAM/TSP). The CDR3 DNA follows: TGTGCCAGTAGTATGAGGAATCAGCCCCAGCATTTT. Its protein is CASSMRNQPQHF.